The clone carrying this T cell receptor (beta chain) was observed a handful of times. TCRdb reprocessed the RT-PCR reads with MiXCR, giving one entry per CDR3 protein. The sample contains about 680,000 distinct CDR3 sequences, over 12% of which appear only once. The sequence was collected from a female donor in good health, serving as a healthy control. Sequenced sample: memory CD4+ T cells from blood.

CDR3 sequence: CASSFLGNQETQYF. CDR3 DNA sequence: TGTGCCAGCAGTTTTTTGGGTAACCAAGAGACCCAGTACTTC. The chain links TRBV27 to TRBJ2-5; no clear D. This CDR3 has 14 residues. Deletions cut 3 bases from V and 0 bases from J, with 8 bases between. Looked up from germline, CDR1 is MNHEY and CDR2 is SMNVEV (reference sequence).